Below are 26 T cell receptor beta chains sequenced from a single sample in a study of T cells in Graves' hyperthyroidism and ophthalmopathy. RNA transcripts provided the source from which TCR beta CDR3 regions were amplified. During a first-round RT-PCR of the TCR CDR3, the HTBI primer set was used. TCRdb analysed the multiplex PCR reads with MiXCR anew, one entry per CDR3 protein. The table lists approximately 620,000 distinct CDR3 sequences, approximately 15% of them singletons. The sequencing input was blood. These receptors came from a woman aged 40 to 50 with Graves' ophthalmopathy.

V usage is TRBV5-6 and J usage is TRBJ1-5; tentative D call: TRBD1 (6 bases). From germline, CDR1 is SGHDT and CDR2 YYEEEE. The V and J ends lost 4 bases and 2 bases respectively, with 16 bases between them. The CDR3 loop spans 16 amino acids. CDR3 coding DNA: TGTGCCAGCAGCCATAGGGGGGGGGGGGGCAATCAGCCCCAGCATTTT. This encodes CASSHRGGGGNQPQHF. The whole variable domain, remainder taken from reference TRBV5-6 and TRBJ1-5, is DAGVTQSPTHLIKTRGQQVTLRCSPKSGHDTVSWYQQALGQGPQFIFQYYEEEERQRGNFPDRFSGHQFPNYSSELNVNALLLGDSALYLCASSHRGGGGNQPQHFGDGTRLSIL.

About this clonotype itself: Possible read error: a much larger clone is one base away. The V call is TRBV25-1, the J call TRBJ2-1, with 9 bases fitting TRBD2. Trimming removed 5 bases from V and 4 bases from J; junction bases left unmatched: 0. CDR3 length equals 13 residues. Per germline, CDR1 MGHDK and CDR2 SYGVNS. The CDR3 spells CASSTSGYNEQFF. The DNA of the CDR3 is TGTGCCAGCAGTACTAGCGGGTACAATGAGCAGTTCTTC. The full variable domain, completed using reference TRBV25-1 and TRBJ2-1, is EADIYQTPRYLVIGTGKKITLECSQTMGHDKMYWYQQDPGMELHLIHYSYGVNSTEKGDLSSESTVSRIRTEHFPLTLESARPSHTSQYLCASSTSGYNEQFFGPGTRLTVL.

In DNA, the CDR3 is TGTGCCAGCAACCACGGAGGGGGCAATGAGCAGTTCTTC. It codes for CASNHGGGNEQFF. This chain links TRBV6-1 with TRBJ2-1; D might be TRBD1 or TRBD2, each matching 6 bases. The CDR3 length is 13 residues. The V end lost 7 bases, the J end lost 6 bases, and 13 bases lay between the germline ends. Per germline, CDR1 MNHNS and CDR2 SASEGT.

The rearrangement uses TRBV10-1 and TRBJ2-2; 8 nucleotides agree with TRBD2. This CDR3 has 18 amino acids. The V gene end was trimmed by 4 bases and the J gene end by 7 bases; junction bases not matched to a gene: 17. The germline CDR1 and CDR2 sequences are WNHNN and SYGVQD (reference sequence). This CDR3 is CASSVRLVRREAGGELFF. In DNA, the CDR3 is TGCGCCAGCAGTGTCCGTCTGGTTAGGCGGGAGGCGGGCGGGGAGCTGTTTTTT.

At least ten counts were recorded for this clonotype. The J gene is TRBJ1-5, the V gene TRBV5-5; D unclear. V lost 1 base and J lost 2, with 13 bases in between. The germline CDR1 and CDR2 sequences are SGHKS and YYEKEE (reference sequence). CDR3 length: 16 amino acids. CDR3 loop: CASSLWVANGNQPQHF. The CDR3 DNA follows: TGTGCCAGCAGCTTGTGGGTTGCAAATGGCAATCAGCCCCAGCATTTT.

The sample holds many counts of this clonotype. V gene TRBV12-3 or TRBV12-4 combines with J gene TRBJ1-1; 9 bases fit TRBD1. This CDR3 has 15 amino acids. J lost 5 bases, V lost 6 bases, and 10 bases had no gene match. CDR3 residues: CASSRTDRGNTEAFF. DNA for the CDR3: TGTGCCAGCAGCCGCACCGACAGGGGGAATACTGAAGCTTTCTTT.

This clonotype has ten or more counts. The V gene is TRBV12-3 or TRBV12-4, the J gene TRBJ1-4, with D unresolved. V was trimmed by 7 bases and J by 8 bases, leaving 14 bases between them. CDR3 length: 13 residues. The CDR3 protein is CASKSLLGEKLFF. In DNA, the CDR3 is TGTGCCAGCAAGTCACTCCTGGGGGAAAAACTGTTTTTT.

This clonotype was observed a single time. The chain links TRBV20-1 to TRBJ2-7; the match to TRBD2 covers 7 bases. Germline CDR1 is DFQATT and CDR2 is SNEGSKA (reference sequence). The CDR3 has 16 amino acids. Losses at the gene ends were 0 bases for V and 6 bases for J; bases not matched to a gene: 14. The CDR3 is CSARDRDSGRPCEQYF. The CDR3 bases are TGCAGTGCTAGAGATCGGGATAGCGGGCGACCCTGCGAGCAGTACTTC.

V is TRBV5-1 and J is TRBJ1-4; D gene ambiguous. Germline lookup yields CDR1 SGHRS and CDR2 YFSETQ. This CDR3 contains 14 residues. Between the trimmed V and J ends, which lost 1 base and 7 bases, there was a span of 11 bases. The CDR3 reads CASSLWGEGEKLFF. The CDR3 DNA reads as TGCGCCAGCAGCTTGTGGGGAGAAGGTGAAAAACTGTTTTTT.

This clonotype was counted ten times or more. The gene calls are TRBV7-9 and TRBJ2-1; D possibly corresponds to TRBD1 (6 bases). In germline, CDR1 is SEHNR, CDR2 FQNEAQ (reference sequence). Trimming shortened V by 4 bases and J by 0 bases, and 10 bases separated the two germline ends. The CDR3 is made up of 15 amino acids. CDR3 protein: CASSWTESSYNEQFF. As DNA, the CDR3 is TGTGCCAGCAGCTGGACAGAGAGCTCCTACAATGAGCAGTTCTTC.

The V gene is TRBV10-3, the J gene TRBJ2-3; TRBD1 might be the D (7 bases). V lost 11 bases and J lost 5, with 17 bases in between. The CDR3 totals 13 residues. CDR1 and CDR2 (germline): ENHRY, SYGVKD. The CDR3 DNA is TGTGCCGTCCAGGGGGGCCCAGGAGATACGCAGTATTTT. Translation: CAVQGGPGDTQYF.

The V call is TRBV30, the J call TRBJ1-3, with 7 bases matching TRBD1. This CDR3 spans 15 amino acids. Germline V gives CDR1 GTSNPN, CDR2 SVGIG (reference sequence). With V trimmed by 2 bases and J by 0 bases, 4 bases remained unmatched. The CDR3 loop reads CAWSSQGFSGNTIYF. The DNA for the CDR3 is TGTGCCTGGAGTTCACAGGGGTTCTCTGGAAACACCATATATTTT.

In this sample, this clonotype turned up many times. V usage is TRBV3-1 and J usage is TRBJ2-1; the D gene is possibly TRBD2 (6 bases). The V and J ends lost 4 bases and 0 bases respectively, with 13 bases between them. Germline lookup yields CDR1 LGHDT and CDR2 YNNKEL (reference sequence). The CDR3 has 16 residues. The CDR3 DNA reads as TGTGCCAGCAGCCCACTAGCTCTTAGCTCCTACAATGAGCAGTTCTTC. It codes for CASSPLALSSYNEQFF.

This clonotype was detected only a few times. The chain recombines TRBV30 with TRBJ1-2; D is ambiguous. Trimming cost V 7 bases and J 5 bases, with 14 bases left between them. Germline V gene lookup returns CDR1 GTSNPN and CDR2 SVGIG (reference sequence). CDR3 size: 12 residues. CDR3 residues: CALESGGYGYTF. Here the CDR3 DNA reads TGTGCCTTGGAGAGTGGTGGTTATGGCTACACCTTC.

This clonotype has a count of ten or more. The chain employs TRBV5-1 and TRBJ2-7, with D unclear. The V gene's germline CDR1 is SGHRS and CDR2 YFSETQ. The CDR3 loop spans 12 amino acids. V lost 5 bases, J lost 7 bases, and 13 bases lay in between. CDR3 nucleotides: TGCGCCAGCAGGATTGGTGGTGAGGAGCAGTACTTC. Protein product: CASRIGGEEQYF.

This clonotype was seen a handful of times. The gene calls are TRBV7-9 and TRBJ1-6; weak D call: TRBD1 (6 bases). This CDR3 has 17 amino acids. Germline V CDR1 and CDR2: SEHNR, FQNEAQ (reference sequence). V shed 5 bases and J shed 5 bases, with 19 bases lying between them. In DNA form, the CDR3 reads TGTGCCAGCAGCCCCCGAGGGGGGACATTAAATAATTCACCCCTCCACTTT. Translated, it gives CASSPRGGTLNNSPLHF.

This clonotype was observed many times. The CDR3 DNA is TGTGCCAGCACCTTCGACACAGAGCTCACTGAAGCTTTCTTT. Residues: CASTFDTELTEAFF. This chain links TRBV2 with TRBJ1-1; D remains unclear. The CDR3 runs to 14 residues. V was pared by 7 bases and J by 4 bases, with 16 bases between. Germline CDR1 and CDR2: SNHLY and FYNNEI.

This clonotype was seen more than once but under ten times. The rearrangement joins TRBV5-5 to TRBJ1-3; D is uncertain. The CDR3 has 13 amino acids. Germline CDR1 is SGHKS and CDR2 is YYEKEE (reference sequence). V lost 1 base and J lost 2, with 4 bases in between. The CDR3 loop reads CASSLPPGNTIYF. The CDR3 DNA is TGTGCCAGCAGCTTGCCCCCTGGAAACACCATATATTTT.

This clonotype occurred a few times. V usage is TRBV14 and J usage is TRBJ1-2; tentatively, D is TRBD1 (5 bases). With 4 bases removed from V and 0 bases from J, the gap between germline ends came to 18 bases. The CDR3 contains 17 residues. CDR1 is SGHDN and CDR2 is FVKESK in the germline V gene. In DNA, the CDR3 is TGTGCCAGCAGCCCCCGGGACGGTCAATTAACTAACTATGGCTACACCTTC. Translating gives CASSPRDGQLTNYGYTF.

This clonotype appeared a few times. The rearrangement uses TRBV5-1 and TRBJ1-4; D perhaps matches TRBD1 (6 bases). The CDR3 loop spans 14 amino acids. Germline V gene sequence: CDR1 SGHRS, CDR2 YFSETQ. Trimming left V 4 bases short and J 5 bases short, with 12 bases between. This CDR3 reads CASSPGGLNEKLFF. The CDR3 region has the DNA TGCGCCAGCAGCCCTGGGGGCCTAAATGAAAAACTGTTTTTT.

This clonotype has a count of ten or more. V is TRBV11-2 and J is TRBJ2-5; D possibly uses TRBD1 or TRBD2 (5 bases each). The CDR3 covers 12 residues. Germline-derived CDR1 and CDR2 are SGHAT and FQNNGV. Trimming shortened V by 5 bases and J by 8 bases, and 12 bases separated the two germline ends. The CDR3 coding sequence is TGTGCCAGCAGCACCCGGGACCAAACCCAGTACTTC. Translating it yields CASSTRDQTQYF.

There are a few counts of this clonotype. V gene TRBV5-1 combines with J gene TRBJ2-1, with a possible D match to TRBD2 (5 bases). Germline values: CDR1 SGHRS, CDR2 YFSETQ. The CDR3 contains 11 residues. Trimming removed 8 bases from V and 9 bases from J, with 12 bases in between. In nucleotides, the CDR3 is TGCGCCAGTGGGTGGGAGATTGAGCAGTTCTTC. Its protein is CASGWEIEQFF.

This chain's CDR3 is CSASSLLDNTDTQYF. In DNA, the CDR3 is TGCAGTGCTTCTAGCCTTCTGGACAACACAGATACGCAGTATTTT. The genes are TRBV20-1 and TRBJ2-3; D may be TRBD1 or TRBD2 (5 bases each). The germline CDR1 and CDR2 sequences are DFQATT and SNEGSKA (reference sequence). The length of the CDR3 is 15 residues. V lost 5 bases, J lost 2 bases, and 17 bases lay in between.

This clonotype was observed a few times. The chain is built from TRBV4-2 and TRBJ1-1; no definite D call. Germline lookup yields CDR1 LGHNA and CDR2 YNFKEQ. V lost 0 bases and J lost 4, with 15 bases in between. The CDR3 contains 16 residues. CDR3 sequence (DNA): TGTGCCAGCAGCCAAGATCTCGCGGGGATAGGCACTGAAGCTTTCTTT. The encoded protein is CASSQDLAGIGTEAFF.

This clonotype was seen a few times. V usage is TRBV20-1 and J usage is TRBJ1-6; D remains unclear. CDR3 length: 16 residues. Looked up from germline, CDR1 is DFQATT and CDR2 is SNEGSKA (reference sequence). V lost 0 bases and J lost 0, with 9 bases in between. CDR3 DNA: TGCAGTGCTAGAGACTCAAAGAGCTCCTATAATTCACCCCTCCACTTT. Its protein product is CSARDSKSSYNSPLHF.

This clonotype was found many times. The V call is TRBV11-2, the J call TRBJ1-1; 8 bases map to TRBD1. This CDR3 is built from 16 residues. The V segment lost 1 base and the J segment 1 base; nucleotides outside the gene matches: 5. The germline V gene encodes CDR1 SGHAT and CDR2 FQNNGV. The CDR3 reads CASSLVLQGENTEAFF. Written as DNA, the CDR3 is TGTGCCAGCAGCTTAGTGTTACAGGGGGAGAACACTGAAGCTTTCTTT.